This T cell receptor beta chain is drawn from a study of cytomegalovirus exposure and HLA in healthy donors. Study details: Early release data held 85 million or so unique TCRs from HLA-typed donors. General study results and limits: When analyzed later, a missense DCLRE1C variant was found to be linked to TCR beta V- and J-gene trimming.

Details on this clone: Its target is unknown.

The CDR3 covers 15 residues. V was clipped by 1 base and J by 6 bases; unmatched bases: 2. Germline V gene data show CDR1 as SGHVS and CDR2 as FQNEAQ. In the PCR, 60 Vbeta and 13 Jbeta primers were used. Clones were read by immunoSEQ multiplex PCR, and TCRdb kept only the in-frame ones, dropping some. The top ten clones hold under 3% of a sample with about 270,000 clones, around 65% of them seen once. All the people who gave samples were healthy bone marrow donors. Though probably carrying unrecorded immune exposures, donors were nominally healthy at sampling. This TCR derives from a female donor in good health and CMV-seronegative. The sequencing sample was made of PBMCs. The chain is built from TRBV7-8 and TRBJ2-2; 10 bases are shared with TRBD2. The CDR3 sequence is CASSLELAGAGELFF. Written as DNA, the CDR3 is TGTGCCAGCAGCTTAGAGCTAGCGGGAGCCGGGGAGCTGTTTTTT.